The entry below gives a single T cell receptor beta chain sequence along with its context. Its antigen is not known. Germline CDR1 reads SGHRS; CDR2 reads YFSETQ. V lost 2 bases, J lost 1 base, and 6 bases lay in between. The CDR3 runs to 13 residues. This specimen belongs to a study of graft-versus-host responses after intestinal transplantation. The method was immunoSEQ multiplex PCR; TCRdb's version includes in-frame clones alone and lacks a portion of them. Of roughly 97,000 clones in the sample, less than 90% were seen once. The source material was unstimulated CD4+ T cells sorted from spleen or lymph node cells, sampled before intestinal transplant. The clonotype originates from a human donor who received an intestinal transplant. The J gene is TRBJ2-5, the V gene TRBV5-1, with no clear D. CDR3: CASSFTLQETQYF. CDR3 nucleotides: TGCGCCAGCAGCTTTACTCTCCAAGAGACCCAGTACTTC.